These 26 T cell receptor beta chains share one sample of origin, sequenced in a study of T-cell reconstitution after alpha-beta-depleted transplantation in children. Unique molecular identifiers tagged the TCRbeta library. One entry per CDR3 protein, called by TCRdb with MiXCR from the PCR reads. This sample has a few hundred thousand distinct CDR3 sequences, with about 17% found just once. This sample comprised PBMCs from the stem cell graft donor, obtained from the stem cell graft. The receptors originated from a human donor who donated a stem cell graft to a child with acute lymphoblastic leukemia.

This chain joins TRBV20-1 and TRBJ2-7; D is undetermined. This CDR3 has 13 amino acids. With 1 base removed from V and 5 bases from J, the gap between germline ends came to 12 bases. Germline V gene lookup returns CDR1 DFQATT and CDR2 SNEGSKA (reference sequence). The CDR3 region has the DNA TGCAGTGCTAGAGTTGCGACCTCGAACGAGCAGTACTTC. This gives the protein CSARVATSNEQYF.

This clonotype has just a few counts. The V gene is TRBV18, the J gene TRBJ1-1; 9 bases line up with TRBD1. Trimming took 1 base from V and 0 from J; bases not matched to a gene: 9. The CDR3 is 18 residues long. The germline CDR1 and CDR2 sequences are KGHSH and LQKENI. The chain's CDR3 is CASSPLGTGTPMNTEAFF. The CDR3 DNA reads as TGTGCCAGCTCACCACTAGGGACAGGGACCCCCATGAACACTGAAGCTTTCTTT.

V and J are TRBV20-1 and TRBJ1-1, with D perhaps matching TRBD1 (5 bases). V was shortened by 3 bases and J by 4 bases, with 9 bases between the two germline ends. The CDR3 loop spans 12 amino acids. The germline gives CDR1 DFQATT, CDR2 SNEGSKA (reference sequence). This CDR3 reads CSASSGSTEAFF. CDR3 DNA: TGCAGTGCTAGCTCAGGGAGCACTGAAGCTTTCTTT.

The chain employs TRBV7-9 and TRBJ2-2; no definite D call. The CDR3 runs to 12 residues. Germline V CDR1 and CDR2: SEHNR, FQNEAQ (reference sequence). Trimming took 5 bases from V and 9 from J, leaving 10 bases between them. The CDR3, as DNA: TGTGCCAGCAGCCGAAGGGTCTGGGAGCTGTTTTTT. It yields the protein CASSRRVWELFF. Supplemented by reference TRBV7-9 and TRBJ2-2, the full variable domain reads DTGVSQNPRHKITKRGQNVTFRCDPISEHNRLYWYRQTLGQGPEFLTYFQNEAQLEKSRLLSDRFSAERPKGSFSTLEIQRTEQGDSAMYLCASSRRVWELFFGEGSRLTVL.

V is TRBV5-6 and J is TRBJ1-1, with a tentative D call TRBD1 (6 bases). Germline CDR1 and CDR2: SGHDT and YYEEEE. Trimming took 4 bases from V and 3 from J, leaving 19 bases between them. This CDR3 region has 16 residues. The CDR3 bases are TGTGCCAGCAGCCAGCCCGTTGGGGGCGGGGACACTGAAGCTTTCTTT. As protein: CASSQPVGGGDTEAFF.

The gene calls are TRBV7-9 and TRBJ1-4; D is uncertain. This CDR3 spans 16 amino acids. Trimming cost V 4 bases and J 4 bases, with 16 bases left between them. Germline CDR1 and CDR2: SEHNR and FQNEAQ (reference sequence). CDR3 nucleotide sequence: TGTGCCAGCAGCTGGGCGGACTCAACTTATAATGAAAAACTGTTTTTT. It specifies CASSWADSTYNEKLFF.

The chain joins TRBV12-3 or TRBV12-4 to TRBJ2-4; 13 nucleotides line up with TRBD2. V shed 0 bases and J 3 bases; nucleotides not matched to a gene: 2. CDR3 length: 17 residues. CDR3 residues: CASSLAGLAGYKNIQYF. DNA of the CDR3: TGTGCCAGCAGTTTAGCGGGACTAGCGGGGTACAAAAACATTCAGTACTTC.

This clonotype was counted between two and nine times. The DNA of the CDR3 is TGCGCCAGCATAGGGCAACCTCCGAACACCGGGGAGCTGTTTTTT. It specifies CASIGQPPNTGELFF. V usage is TRBV5-1 and J usage is TRBJ2-2; D ambiguous. Trimming cost V 6 bases and J 0 bases, with 12 bases left between them. CDR1 and CDR2 from the germline V gene are SGHRS and YFSETQ. This CDR3 is built from 15 residues.

The V gene is TRBV5-1, the J gene TRBJ2-7; 11 nucleotides align to TRBD2. The germline V gene has CDR1 SGHRS and CDR2 YFSETQ. The trim removed 0 bases at V and 7 bases at J, leaving 6 bases unmatched. The CDR3 runs to 15 residues. CDR3 in DNA: TGCGCCAGCAGCTTGGCCTCTAGCGGGAGGAGGGAGCAGTACTTC. It yields the protein CASSLASSGRREQYF.

The chain carries TRBV5-1 and TRBJ2-2; 7 bases match TRBD1. V was pared by 0 bases and J by 5 bases, with 7 bases of the junction left unmatched. The CDR3 runs 16 residues. The germline V gene has CDR1 SGHRS and CDR2 YFSETQ. The CDR3 loop is CASSLVEGGRTGELFF. The CDR3 DNA follows: TGCGCCAGCAGCTTGGTGGAAGGGGGCCGAACCGGGGAGCTGTTTTTT.

This clonotype came up a few times. The chain joins TRBV12-3 or TRBV12-4 to TRBJ2-7; a weak D match, TRBD2 (5 bases). Trimming pared 2 bases from V and 2 bases from J, leaving 10 bases between. The CDR3 length is 14 residues. The CDR3 DNA follows: TGTGCCAGCAGTTTATCCCTCGGGACCTACGAGCAGTACTTC. Amino acids: CASSLSLGTYEQYF.

In this sample, this clonotype turned up a few times. J is TRBJ2-7 and V is TRBV10-1; D is possibly TRBD1 (6 bases). Germline lookup yields CDR1 WNHNN and CDR2 SYGVQD (reference sequence). V gave up 3 bases and J gave up 2 bases, with 17 bases separating them. The CDR3 has 16 amino acids. CDR3 residues: CASSDLQGPLTYEQYF. The CDR3 coding sequence is TGCGCCAGCAGTGACCTACAGGGCCCCCTAACCTACGAGCAGTACTTC.

The chain has TRBV28 and TRBJ2-7; tentatively, D is TRBD1 or TRBD2 (6 bases each). V lost 6 bases and J lost 3, with 15 bases in between. The CDR3 covers 14 residues. Germline V gives CDR1 MDHEN, CDR2 SYDVKM. The CDR3 region is CASRGTGASYEQYF. CDR3 sequence (DNA): TGTGCCAGCAGGGGGACGGGGGCCAGCTACGAGCAGTACTTC.

The chain employs TRBV12-3 or TRBV12-4 and TRBJ1-2; D is ambiguous. Trimming cost V 3 bases and J 7 bases, with 12 bases left between them. CDR3 length: 13 amino acids. CDR3: CASSFGGLTGYTF. For the CDR3, the DNA is TGTGCCAGCAGTTTCGGAGGGCTTACTGGCTACACCTTC.

This clonotype came up a few times. This chain connects TRBV3-1 to TRBJ2-3; 7 positions agree with TRBD2. This CDR3 is 15 amino acids long. With V trimmed by 0 bases and J by 2 bases, 2 bases remained unmatched. The germline V gene has CDR1 LGHDT and CDR2 YNNKEL (reference sequence). In DNA form, the CDR3 reads TGTGCCAGCAGCCAAGAACTAGCGACCACAGATACGCAGTATTTT. It yields the protein CASSQELATTDTQYF.

The chain carries TRBV15 and TRBJ2-3; TRBD1 matches 8 bases. The CDR3 is made up of 16 amino acids. In germline, CDR1 is LNHNV, CDR2 YYDKDF (reference sequence). After removal of 1 base from V and 2 bases from J, the junction contained 5 bases not matched to a gene. CDR3 DNA sequence: TGTGCCACCAGCAGAGGGACAGGGCTGATCACAGATACGCAGTATTTT. The encoded protein is CATSRGTGLITDTQYF.

The chain combines TRBV10-3 with TRBJ1-2; 7 bases are a match to TRBD1. Trimming took 6 bases from V and 8 from J; bases not matched to a gene: 6. The CDR3 has 12 amino acids. The V gene's germline CDR1 is ENHRY and CDR2 SYGVKD. CDR3 nucleotide sequence: TGTGCCATCAGCACAGGGGACGGAGGCTACACCTTC. Amino acids: CAISTGDGGYTF.

The V call is TRBV7-2, the J call TRBJ2-7, with D possibly called TRBD1 or TRBD2 (5 bases each). Looked up from germline, CDR1 is SGHTA and CDR2 is FQGNSA. V lost 3 bases and J 6 bases, leaving 18 bases between the germline ends. The CDR3 consists of 15 residues. As DNA, the CDR3 is TGTGCCAGCAGCTTCAACTCAGGGACGGGTTTCGAGCAGTACTTC. Translated, it gives CASSFNSGTGFEQYF.

The chain couples TRBV5-1 to TRBJ2-3; D call uncertain. The V and J ends lost 1 base and 0 bases respectively, with 6 bases between them. The CDR3 spans 14 residues. Germline V lookup: CDR1 SGHRS, CDR2 YFSETQ. The CDR3 region has the DNA TGCGCCAGCAGCTTGACCATCAGCACAGATACGCAGTATTTT. This gives the protein CASSLTISTDTQYF.

This clonotype is a singleton in its sample. For the CDR3, the DNA is TGTGCCAGCAGCGAGATAGTGTTGACGGGGGCCTACAATGAGCAGTTCTTC. It encodes CASSEIVLTGAYNEQFF. The chain recombines TRBV3-1 with TRBJ2-1; a weak D match, TRBD2 (6 bases). Germline CDR1 and CDR2: LGHDT and YNNKEL (reference sequence). Trimming cost V 5 bases and J 2 bases, with 19 bases left between them. This CDR3 has 17 residues.

This chain uses TRBV5-5 with TRBJ1-1, with D unclear. This CDR3 is 12 amino acids long. From germline, CDR1 is SGHKS and CDR2 YYEKEE (reference sequence). Trimming removed 5 bases at V and 4 bases at J, with 9 bases between. Here the CDR3 DNA reads TGTGCCAGCAGTTATCTGAGCACTGAAGCTTTCTTT. Its translation is CASSYLSTEAFF.

V usage is TRBV6-1 and J usage is TRBJ2-1, with no clear D. Germline V gives CDR1 MNHNS, CDR2 SASEGT. V was pared by 5 bases and J by 4 bases, with 9 bases between. The CDR3 loop spans 13 amino acids. The CDR3, as DNA: TGTGCCAGCAGTAGGACCCGTTACAATGAGCAGTTCTTC. Protein product: CASSRTRYNEQFF.

The chain is built from TRBV29-1 and TRBJ1-3; no firm D call. V was cut by 4 bases and J by 0 bases, with 7 bases left in between. Germline-derived CDR1 and CDR2 are SQVTM and ANQGSEA. The CDR3 contains 13 residues. The CDR3 loop is CSVGLDSGNTIYF. The CDR3 coding sequence is TGCAGCGTTGGGTTAGACTCTGGAAACACCATATATTTT.

J is TRBJ2-2 and V is TRBV24-1; maybe TRBD2 (6 bases). V gave up 5 bases and J gave up 2 bases, with 14 bases separating them. This CDR3 spans 16 amino acids. Germline loops: CDR1 KGHDR, CDR2 SFDVKD. The CDR3 region is CATSGTGTHNTGELFF. The CDR3 DNA is TGTGCCACCAGTGGCACCGGGACTCATAACACCGGGGAGCTGTTTTTT.

The rearrangement joins TRBV5-5 to TRBJ2-2; 8 positions agree with TRBD2. The trim removed 3 bases at V and 4 bases at J, leaving 5 bases unmatched. The CDR3 loop spans 15 amino acids. CDR1 is SGHKS and CDR2 is YYEKEE in the germline V gene (reference sequence). In nucleotides, the CDR3 is TGTGCCAGCAGCTACAGCGGGAGTATCACCGGGGAGCTGTTTTTT. The encoded protein is CASSYSGSITGELFF.

This clonotype was counted ten times or more. The V call is TRBV20-1, the J call TRBJ2-2, with D maybe TRBD2 (6 bases). V gave up 0 bases and J gave up 3 bases, with 17 bases separating them. The CDR3 consists of 17 residues. The germline V gene has CDR1 DFQATT and CDR2 SNEGSKA (reference sequence). This CDR3 reads CSARDLGGGFDTGELFF. Written as DNA, the CDR3 is TGCAGTGCTAGAGATCTTGGGGGAGGCTTCGACACCGGGGAGCTGTTTTTT.